The following is a T cell receptor (beta chain) sequence with its context. This sample stems from a study of cytomegalovirus exposure and HLA in healthy donors. Sequencing was performed with immunoSEQ multiplex PCR; in TCRdb, only in-frame clones are kept and a portion is missing. The table records some 59,000 clones, about 91% of them present only once. The ends were cut back, 2 bases at V and 0 bases at J, with 6 bases in the middle. Germline V gene data show CDR1 as SGHKS and CDR2 as YYEKEE (reference sequence). The CDR3 has 13 amino acids. The origin of this receptor is a woman aged 18-30 years in good health and CMV-seronegative. Sequencing was done on a sample of PBMCs. The rearrangement links TRBV5-5 to TRBJ2-7, with D uncertain. CDR3 sequence: CASSFESSYEQYF. CDR3 DNA: TGTGCCAGCAGCTTCGAGAGCTCCTACGAGCAGTACTTC.